The subject of this entry is one T cell receptor (beta chain). No antigen is known for it. The germline V gene encodes CDR1 LGHDT and CDR2 YNNKEL (reference sequence). From the cysteine up to the phenylalanine, the CDR3 has a length of 13 residues. This entry has no DNA. This record comes from a study of monozygotic twins with inflammatory bowel disease (dated by TCRdb to the late 2010s). About the full investigation: The full study comprised around 28 monozygotic twin pairs: nine German pairs (four IBD-concordant, five IBD-discordant) and 19 IBD-discordant Danish pairs. The search for disease-associated traits relied mainly on comparing IBD patients with their genetically identical healthy co-twins within discordant pairs. Each individual had, on average, about 151 000 unique TCRalpha sequences and 181 000 unique TCRbeta sequences available for analysis.

A roughly 2.5 ml peripheral blood sample was drawn into PAXgene tubes per donor and stored at -80°C. Without any T cell sorting, total RNA was extracted from whole blood using the PAXgene blood miRNA kit on an automated QIAcube. Peripheral blood from monozygotic twin pairs concordant or discordant for inflammatory bowel disease was subjected to deep TCRalpha and TCRbeta repertoire profiling with unique molecular barcoding. Smoking habits were recorded for all twin pairs, with individuals classified as current, former or never smokers. Library construction relied on 5' RACE. Preparation of each TCR library used approximately 4,000 ng of total RNA. For each sample, cDNA synthesis with SMARTScribe reverse transcriptase was split into eight separate reactions. During cDNA synthesis, template switching introduced unique molecular identifiers that contained a 6-nucleotide sample barcode. Two nested PCRs of around 15 and 10 cycles amplified the TCRalpha and TCRbeta cDNA, and bead purification followed each PCR. Before amplification, cDNA was treated with uracil DNA-glycosylase and purified using the QIAquick PCR purification kit. The second PCR added Illumina TruSeq-compatible adapters along with sample-specific barcodes. Library quality and concentration were checked on TapeStation and Qubit, and libraries were pooled at about 5 ng each. Sequencing of pooled libraries was carried out on an Illumina HiSeq2500 single-index Rapid Run using 2 x 100 bp reads and custom sequencing primers. From the authors' description of their analysis: MiGEC version 1.2.6 was used for UMI-based consensus assembly, which corrected PCR and sequencing errors. MiXCR version 2.1.1 was used to carry out V(D)J alignment, clonotype assembly and CDR3 extraction. Gene usage, clonotype sharing and MAIT/NKT TCR abundance were normalised by analysing the top 1000, 10 000 and 20 000 clonotypes per sample. After downsampling to 27 000 UMIs, diversity was calculated as the inverse Simpson index using the vegan R package. Paired Mann-Whitney U tests were applied to discordant twin pairs, with Benjamini-Hochberg correction for multiple testing. TCRdb reprocessed the reads, reporting each CDR3 protein sequence once and no DNA. Clone size and V and J calls follow TCRdb, not the original study. The sample table records 110,000 to 150,000 distinct CDR3 sequences. The ten largest clones add up to roughly 1.2% of the sample.

Study-wide findings and limitations: Concordant and discordant twins showed no difference in repertoire similarity, possibly because of limited statistical power. Measured by the inverse Simpson index, TCRbeta repertoire diversity was lower in IBD patients than in their healthy co-twins. No single strong signal or clonotype linked to IBD turned up in the results, so the idea that one exists was not supported. Because patients were on differing immunosuppressive treatments, the repertoires may have picked up extra background noise and inter-individual variability. Distinction between different T cell subtypes could not be achieved in the analysis. Fewer clonotypes were shared with other individuals by IBD patients than by healthy twins, most markedly in patients showing signs of disease activity.

The chain links TRBV3-1 with TRBJ2-5. This receptor was identified in a human donor with ulcerative colitis or Crohn's disease, or a healthy co-twin of an affected twin (not recorded which). Sequencing was carried out using blood. CDR3 reads: CASSQGGQETQYF.